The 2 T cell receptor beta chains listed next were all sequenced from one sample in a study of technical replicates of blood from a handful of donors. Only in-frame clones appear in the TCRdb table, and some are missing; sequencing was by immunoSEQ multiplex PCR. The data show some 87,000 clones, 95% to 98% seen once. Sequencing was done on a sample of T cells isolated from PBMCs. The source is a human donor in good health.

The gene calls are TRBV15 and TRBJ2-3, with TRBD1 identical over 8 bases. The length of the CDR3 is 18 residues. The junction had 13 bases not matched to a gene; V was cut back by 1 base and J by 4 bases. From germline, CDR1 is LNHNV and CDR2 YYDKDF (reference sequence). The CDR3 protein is CATSRGRGTGQVADTQYF. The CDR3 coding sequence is TGTGCCACCAGCAGAGGTCGTGGGACGGGACAGGTTGCAGATACGCAGTATTTT.

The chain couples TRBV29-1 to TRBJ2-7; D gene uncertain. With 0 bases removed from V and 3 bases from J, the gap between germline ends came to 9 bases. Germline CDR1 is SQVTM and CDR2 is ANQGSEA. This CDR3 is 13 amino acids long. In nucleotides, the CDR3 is TGCAGCGTTGAAGATCAACAGAACTACGAGCAGTACTTC. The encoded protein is CSVEDQQNYEQYF.